The 8 T cell receptor beta chains presented below share a single source sample, sequenced in a study of blood T cell repertoires in COVID-19. This table comes from immunoSEQ multiplex PCR, and its TCRdb copy is limited to in-frame clones, with some not included. Found here are around 100,000 clones, roughly 83% of them singletons; the top ten hold about 18%. The specimen sequenced was peripheral blood. These receptors were taken from a woman aged 55-70 years with acute or convalescent COVID-19.

J is TRBJ1-2 and V is TRBV4-1, with D possibly matching TRBD1 (5 bases). CDR1 is MGHRA and CDR2 is YSYEKL in the germline V gene. V was clipped by 1 base and J by 3 bases, with 18 bases between them. CDR3 length: 17 amino acids. This CDR3 is CASSQVQAHRGYYGYTF. The CDR3 nucleotides read TGCGCCAGCAGCCAAGTGCAGGCCCATAGGGGTTACTATGGCTACACCTTC.

The CDR3 DNA follows: TGTGCCATCAGTGAGGGAAACCTATGGCTAGACACCTTC. Translation: CAISEGNLWLDTF. J is TRBJ1-2 and V is TRBV10-3; D call uncertain. V was cut by 2 bases and J by 12 bases, with 16 bases left in between. In germline, CDR1 is ENHRY, CDR2 SYGVKD. The CDR3 has 13 residues.

The chain employs TRBV6-1 and TRBJ2-3; perhaps TRBD2 as D (6 bases). The germline V gene has CDR1 MNHNS and CDR2 SASEGT. The CDR3 covers 15 residues. Deletions cut 0 bases from V and 0 bases from J, with 7 bases between. CDR3 bases: TGTGCCAGCAGTGAAGCGGGGGGAAGCACAGATACGCAGTATTTT. It yields the protein CASSEAGGSTDTQYF.

The gene calls are TRBV29-1 and TRBJ1-1; D is possibly TRBD1 (5 bases). Germline values: CDR1 SQVTM, CDR2 ANQGSEA. The V end lost 3 bases, the J end lost 0 bases, and 8 bases lay between the germline ends. The CDR3 loop spans 13 amino acids. DNA of the CDR3: TGCAGCGTTGACTGGGACTTGAACACTGAAGCTTTCTTT. Protein sequence: CSVDWDLNTEAFF.

The CDR3 nucleotides read TGTGCCAGCAGCCGGGGTTATAATGAAAAACTGTTTTTT. The encoded protein is CASSRGYNEKLFF. J is TRBJ1-4 and V is TRBV7-2; D is ambiguous. The CDR3 covers 13 residues. In germline, CDR1 is SGHTA, CDR2 FQGNSA. Between the trimmed V and J ends, which lost 5 bases and 4 bases, there was a span of 8 bases.

V is TRBV30 and J is TRBJ2-7, with a possible D match to TRBD1 (5 bases). V was trimmed by 7 bases and J by 2 bases, leaving 12 bases between them. CDR3 length: 12 amino acids. Germline CDR1 is GTSNPN and CDR2 is SVGIG (reference sequence). The CDR3 DNA reads as TGTGCCTCATCGACAGACACCTACGAGCAGTACTTC. Translated: CASSTDTYEQYF.

This CDR3 reads CASRPPLAGGREQYF. DNA of the CDR3: TGTGCCAGCAGGCCCCCACTAGCGGGGGGGCGCGAGCAGTACTTC. The chain links TRBV28 to TRBJ2-7; 13 nucleotides align to TRBD2. J was trimmed by 6 bases and V by 6 bases; bases with no gene match: 8. The CDR3 contains 15 residues. Germline CDR1 reads MDHEN; CDR2 reads SYDVKM.

The chain joins TRBV29-1 to TRBJ2-2; weak D call: TRBD1 (5 bases). Trimming shortened V by 0 bases and J by 6 bases, and 14 bases separated the two germline ends. The CDR3 contains 15 residues. Looked up from germline, CDR1 is SQVTM and CDR2 is ANQGSEA. The CDR3 protein is CSVEEFGQGAGELFF. The CDR3 nucleotides read TGCAGCGTTGAAGAATTTGGGCAGGGCGCCGGGGAGCTGTTTTTT.